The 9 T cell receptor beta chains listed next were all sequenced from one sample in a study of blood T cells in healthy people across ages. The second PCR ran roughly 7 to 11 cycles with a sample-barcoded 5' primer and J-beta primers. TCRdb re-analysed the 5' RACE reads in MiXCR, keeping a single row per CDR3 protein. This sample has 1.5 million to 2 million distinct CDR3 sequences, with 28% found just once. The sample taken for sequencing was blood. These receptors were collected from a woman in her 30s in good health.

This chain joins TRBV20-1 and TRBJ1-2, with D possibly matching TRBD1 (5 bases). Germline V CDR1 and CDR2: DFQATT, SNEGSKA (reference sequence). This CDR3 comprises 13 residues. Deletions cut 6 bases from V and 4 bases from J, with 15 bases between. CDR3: CSARIGASYGYTF. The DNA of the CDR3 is TGCAGTGCCCGAATTGGGGCTTCCTATGGCTACACCTTC.

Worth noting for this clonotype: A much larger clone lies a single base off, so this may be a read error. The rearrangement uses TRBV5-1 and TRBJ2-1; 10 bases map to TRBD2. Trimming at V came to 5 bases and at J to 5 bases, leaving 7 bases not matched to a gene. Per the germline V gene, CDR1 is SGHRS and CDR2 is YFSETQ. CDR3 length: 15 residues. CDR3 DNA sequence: TGCGCCAGCAGTCCGACTAGCGGGCGCCACAATGAGCAGTTCTTC. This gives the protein CASSPTSGRHNEQFF.

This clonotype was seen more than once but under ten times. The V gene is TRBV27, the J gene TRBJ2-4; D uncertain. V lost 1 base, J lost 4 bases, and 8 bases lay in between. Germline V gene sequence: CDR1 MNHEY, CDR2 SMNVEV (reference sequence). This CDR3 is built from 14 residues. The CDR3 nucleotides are TGTGCCAGCAGTTTATGGGCAGAGAAAAACATTCAGTACTTC. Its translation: CASSLWAEKNIQYF.

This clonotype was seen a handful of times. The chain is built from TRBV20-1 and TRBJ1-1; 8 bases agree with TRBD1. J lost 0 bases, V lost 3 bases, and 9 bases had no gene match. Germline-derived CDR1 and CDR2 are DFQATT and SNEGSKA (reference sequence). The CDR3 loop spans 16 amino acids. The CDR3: CSARPGGGPMNTEAFF. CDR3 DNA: TGCAGTGCTAGGCCAGGGGGCGGTCCAATGAACACTGAAGCTTTCTTT.

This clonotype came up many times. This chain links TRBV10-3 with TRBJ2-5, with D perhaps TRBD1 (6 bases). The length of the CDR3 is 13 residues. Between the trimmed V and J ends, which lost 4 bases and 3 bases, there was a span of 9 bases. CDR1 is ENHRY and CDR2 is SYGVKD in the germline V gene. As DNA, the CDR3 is TGTGCCATCAGTGGGCAGGGGAAAGAGACCCAGTACTTC. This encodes CAISGQGKETQYF.

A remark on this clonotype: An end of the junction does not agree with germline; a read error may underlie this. CDR3 nucleotide sequence: TGTGCCAGCAGCACTAGCGGGGGGGCCCTGGCAGATACGCGGTATTTT. Its protein product is CASSTSGGALADTRYF. The V call is TRBV7-2, the J call TRBJ2-3, with 13 bases matching TRBD2. Per germline, CDR1 SGHTA and CDR2 FQGNSA. The CDR3 is 16 residues long.

CDR3 nucleotide sequence: TGTGCTAGTGGGGCCAGGACGCTCGATACCTATGGCTACACCTTC. Its translation is CASGARTLDTYGYTF. J is TRBJ1-2 and V is TRBV12-5; unclear D gene. CDR1 and CDR2 (germline): LGHNT, FRNRAP. V shed 6 bases and J shed 4 bases, with 18 bases lying between them. This CDR3 spans 15 amino acids.

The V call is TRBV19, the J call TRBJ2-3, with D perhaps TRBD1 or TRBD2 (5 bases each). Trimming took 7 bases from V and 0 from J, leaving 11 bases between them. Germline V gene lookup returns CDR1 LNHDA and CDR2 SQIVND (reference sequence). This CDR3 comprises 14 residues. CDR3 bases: TGTGCCAGTACACCCCGGGGCAGCACAGATACGCAGTATTTT. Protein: CASTPRGSTDTQYF.

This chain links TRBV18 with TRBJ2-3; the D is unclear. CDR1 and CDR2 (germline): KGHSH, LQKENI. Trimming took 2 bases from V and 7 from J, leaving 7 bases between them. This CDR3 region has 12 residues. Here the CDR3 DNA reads TGTGCCAGCTCACCAGATGCGAATACGCAGTATTTT. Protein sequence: CASSPDANTQYF.